A selection of T cell receptor beta chains follows, all from one sample in a study of T-cell memory formation after mild COVID-19. TCRdb reanalysed the 5' RACE reads using MiXCR and keeps one entry per CDR3 protein. The sample lists around 340,000 distinct CDR3 sequences; about an eighth were seen once. The sample comprised PBMCs or a T cell subset sorted from them (not recorded which). These receptor sequences come from a man aged 18 to 29 who had mild COVID-19 (a few samples of this study predate the infection). Cell type and time point are not known. The CDR3 runs from the conserved cysteine through the conserved F or W. A D gene is named only where the DNA matches it firmly. Clone size is shown for a subset of rows, as once, few, many or a class of expanded clone.

few	TRBV24-1	TRBD1	TRBJ2-3	TGTGCCACCAGTGACACAGGGGGCTACACAGATACGCAGTATTTT	CATSDTGGYTDTQYF
NA	TRBV10-1	NA	TRBJ2-5	TGCGCCAGCGCCCGGGCTGGAGGGACCCAGTACTTC	CASARAGGTQYF
NA	TRBV7-9	TRBD1	TRBJ2-7	TGTGCCAGCAGCGCCCGGGACAGCTACGAGCAGTACTTC	CASSARDSYEQYF
few	TRBV7-3	NA	TRBJ2-5	TGTGCCAGCAGCCCCTCCAGCACTAAAGAGACCCAGTACTTC	CASSPSSTKETQYF
few	TRBV6-5	NA	TRBJ2-1	TGTGCCAGCACTAAGTGGCTACGGCCCGGGAGCAATGAGCAGTTCTTC	CASTKWLRPGSNEQFF
few	TRBV30	NA	TRBJ2-1	TGTGCCTGGAGTGCAACGACGGTGAGAGGGCAGTTCTTC	CAWSATTVRGQFF
NA	TRBV18	NA	TRBJ1-5	TGTGCCAGCTCACCCACAGGGACGAATCAGCCCCAGCATTTT	CASSPTGTNQPQHF
few	TRBV12-3/TRBV12-4	TRBD1	TRBJ2-5	TGTGCCAGCAGACCCCAGGGGGCGGAGACCCAGTACTTC	CASRPQGAETQYF
few	TRBV5-4	NA	TRBJ1-6	TGTGCCAGCAGCTTGGGGTCCCGGGGTTCACCCCTCCACTTT	CASSLGSRGSPLHF
NA	TRBV12-3/TRBV12-4	NA	TRBJ2-3	TGTGCCAGCAGTTTAGTAGGGGTGCGCGAGTATTTT	CASSLVGVREYF
many	TRBV7-2	TRBD1	TRBJ1-4	TGTGCCAGCAGCCCGCAGGCAGGGGGCGGGAAACTGTTTTTT	CASSPQAGGGKLFF
many	TRBV20-1	NA	TRBJ1-5	TGCAGTGCCAATACAGGGAGTGGGCAGCCCCAGCATTTT	CSANTGSGQPQHF
NA	TRBV27	NA	TRBJ1-5	TGTGCCAGCAGTACAACAGGTAATCAGCCCCAGCATTTT	CASSTTGNQPQHF
few	TRBV15	NA	TRBJ1-5	TGTGCCACCAGCAGAGAAGGAGGCAACAATCAGCCCCAGCATTTT	CATSREGGNNQPQHF
few	TRBV6-5	NA	TRBJ1-6	TGTGCCACCACCCGGGAGTATAATTCACCCCTCCACTTT	CATTREYNSPLHF
few	TRBV19	NA	TRBJ2-4	TGTGCCAGTAGTCAGACAAGGGACATTCAGTACTTC	CASSQTRDIQYF
NA	TRBV15	TRBD2	TRBJ2-7	TGTGCCACCAGCAGGGAGGGTAGCGGGGCTCCCTACGAGCAGTACTTC	CATSREGSGAPYEQYF
few	TRBV9	NA	TRBJ1-5	TGTGCCAGCAGCCAGGGATCCCGGTATCAGCCCCAGCATTTT	CASSQGSRYQPQHF
NA	TRBV4-1	NA	TRBJ1-4	TGCGCCAGCAGCCAAGATTGGGTGCTGTTTTTT	CASSQDWVLFF
few	TRBV6-2/TRBV6-3	NA	TRBJ2-1	TGTGCCAGCATGCCGGGGACCTCCAATGAGCAGTTCTTC	CASMPGTSNEQFF
few	TRBV28	NA	TRBJ1-1	TGTGCCAGCATCGGGCACACACAGGAAGCTTTCTTT	CASIGHTQEAFF
NA	TRBV7-2	NA	TRBJ2-1	TGTGCCAGCAGCTCCGGGACTGGTCCCTACAATGAGCAGTTCTTC	CASSSGTGPYNEQFF
many	TRBV7-9	NA	TRBJ1-1	TGTGCCAGCAGACGAGGACAGAACACTGAAGCTTTCTTT	CASRRGQNTEAFF
NA	TRBV7-9	TRBD1	TRBJ1-1	TGTGCCAGCAGCGAGGACAGGGTCGTCACTGAAGCTTTCTTT	CASSEDRVVTEAFF
once	TRBV4-2	TRBD1	TRBJ1-5	TGTGCCAGCCGCCAACTGGGACAGCCAAATCAGCCCCAGCATTTT	CASRQLGQPNQPQHF
few	TRBV12-3/TRBV12-4	TRBD1	TRBJ1-6	TGTGCCAGCAGTGAAACAGGGGCTGCAAATAATTCACCCCTCCACTTT	CASSETGAANNSPLHF
NA	TRBV6-5	TRBD2	TRBJ2-7	TGTGCCAGCAAATGGAGTAGCGGGGGAGCGCAGTACTTC	CASKWSSGGAQYF
few	TRBV5-4	NA	TRBJ2-2	TGTGCCAGCAGCTTAACGAGCCCGGGGAGGACCGGGGAGCTGTTTTTT	CASSLTSPGRTGELFF